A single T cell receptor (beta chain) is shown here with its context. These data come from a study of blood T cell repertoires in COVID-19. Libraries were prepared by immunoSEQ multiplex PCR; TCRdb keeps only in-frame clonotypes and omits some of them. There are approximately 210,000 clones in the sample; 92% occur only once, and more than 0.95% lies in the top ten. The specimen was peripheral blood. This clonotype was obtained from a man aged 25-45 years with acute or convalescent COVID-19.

The DNA of the CDR3 is TGTGCCAGCAGCTTAGTCTGGAGTCCCTACAATGAGCAGTTCTTC. Amino acid sequence: CASSLVWSPYNEQFF. This rearrangement joins TRBV7-9 to TRBJ2-1; D ambiguous. The V gene's germline CDR1 is SEHNR and CDR2 FQNEAQ (reference sequence). The CDR3 runs 15 residues. The ends were cut back, 1 base at V and 2 bases at J, with 9 bases in the middle. Full variable domain (rest looked up from reference TRBV7-9 and TRBJ2-1): DTGVSQNPRHKITKRGQNVTFRCDPISEHNRLYWYRQTLGQGPEFLTYFQNEAQLEKSRLLSDRFSAERPKGSFSTLEIQRTEQGDSAMYLCASSLVWSPYNEQFFGPGTRLTVL.